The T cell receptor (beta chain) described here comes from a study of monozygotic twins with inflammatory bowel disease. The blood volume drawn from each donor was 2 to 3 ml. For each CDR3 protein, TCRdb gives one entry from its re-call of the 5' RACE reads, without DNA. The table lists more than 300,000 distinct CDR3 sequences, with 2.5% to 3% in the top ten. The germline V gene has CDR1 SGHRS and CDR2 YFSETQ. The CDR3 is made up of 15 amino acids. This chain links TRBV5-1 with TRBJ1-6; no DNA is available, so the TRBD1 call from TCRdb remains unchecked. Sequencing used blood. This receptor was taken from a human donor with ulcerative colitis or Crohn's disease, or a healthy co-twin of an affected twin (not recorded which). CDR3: CASSLVSGVNSPLHF.